Listed below are T cell receptor beta chains from one sample, sequenced in a study of tumor and adjacent non-tumor tissue in lung cancer. MiXCR, run by TCRdb on the multiplex PCR reads, gives a single entry per CDR3 protein. The table has approximately 120,000 distinct CDR3 sequences, 50% to 70% seen once. The sequencing input was distant non-tumor lung tissue. These TCRs come from a man in his fifties or sixties with non-small cell lung cancer. The CDR3 runs from the conserved cysteine through the conserved F or W. A D gene is named only where the DNA matches it firmly. The size field is filled for only some rows; it gives once, few, many or a size class.

clone size	D gene	V gene	J gene	CDR3 DNA	CDR3 protein
.	TRBD1	TRBV11-2	TRBJ2-7	TGTGCCAGCAGCGATACAGGGGGTGGTTACGAGCAGTACTTC	CASSDTGGGYEQYF
.	.	TRBV20-1	TRBJ2-3	TGCGGAGCCAGCGGAGCCCCCGAAAGCACAGATACGCAGTATTTT	CGASGAPESTDTQYF
many	TRBD2	TRBV6-4	TRBJ2-3	TGTGCCAGCAGTCCGACTAGCGGGAGTCCAGATACGCAGTATTTT	CASSPTSGSPDTQYF
.	.	TRBV20-1	TRBJ1-6	TGCAGTGCTAGGGGTGTCAATAATTCACCCCTCCACTTT	CSARGVNNSPLHF
.	TRBD1	TRBV6-1	TRBJ1-1	TGTACCAGCAGTGGACAGGGGAACACTGAAGCTTTATTT	CTSSGQGNTEALF
.	.	TRBV7-9	TRBJ1-5	TGTGCCTGGTTAGTTCAGAAAACTAATCAGCCCCAGCATTTT	CAWLVQKTNQPQHF
.	.	TRBV12-3/TRBV12-4	TRBJ2-1	TGTGTCAGCAGTTACATTACGGAGGAGCAGTTCTTC	CVSSYITEEQFF
.	.	TRBV28	TRBJ2-7	TGTGCCAGCAGCATCGACAGCTCATACGATCAGTACTTC	CASSIDSSYDQYF
.	.	TRBV5-4	TRBJ1-2	TGTACCAGCAGCTTGGACCCCCGGGACCCGATCTATGGCTACACCTTC	CTSSLDPRDPIYGYTF
.	TRBD2	TRBV6-6	TRBJ2-5	TGTGCCAGCAGTTACGACGATGGGGGGGAGACCCAGTATTTC	CASSYDDGGETQYF
.	.	TRBV6-5	TRBJ2-3	TGTACCAGCAGTTACGGGGAAGGTCGTTCAGATACGCAGTATTTT	CTSSYGEGRSDTQYF
.	.	TRBV6-2/TRBV6-3	TRBJ1-5	TGTGCCTCTGGACAGCAGCCCCGGCATTTT	CASGQQPRHF
.	.	TRBV6-2/TRBV6-3	TRBJ2-1	TGTGTCAGCAGTTACGAACTAGTCGGAGCCGGGTACAATGAGCAGTTCTTC	CVSSYELVGAGYNEQFF
few	.	TRBV7-9	TRBJ1-4	TGTGCCAGCAGCTTAGGAACAGGAGCTAATGAAAAACTGTTTTTT	CASSLGTGANEKLFF
.	TRBD2	TRBV19	TRBJ2-1	TGTGCCAGTAGTATGGTGCTAGCGGTAGGATCGGACAATGAGCAGTTCTTC	CASSMVLAVGSDNEQFF
.	TRBD2	TRBV11-3	TRBJ2-1	TGTGCCGGCAGCCCTGGATTAGCGGGAGCAGATGGGCAGTTCTTC	CAGSPGLAGADGQFF
.	.	TRBV10-2	TRBJ2-7	TGCGCAAGCGGGGACATCTACGAGCAGTACTTC	CASGDIYEQYF
.	.	TRBV11-2	TRBJ2-3	TGTGCCAGCAGCCCCGGACTACTGATTTCCATAGATACGCAGTATTTT	CASSPGLLISIDTQYF
.	TRBD2	TRBV6-5	TRBJ2-2	TGTGCCAGCTGTACGGGGGGCACCGGGGAGCTGTTTTTT	CASCTGGTGELFF
many	TRBD1	TRBV5-1	TRBJ2-1	TGCGCCAGCAGCTTGGATATGGGACAGGGGAAGGACAATGAGCAGTTCTTC	CASSLDMGQGKDNEQFF
.	.	TRBV7-8	TRBJ1-2	TGTGCCGGTAGCCCCTCAGCGGTCTGGGGCTACACCTTC	CAGSPSAVWGYTF
once	.	TRBV29-1	TRBJ1-1	TGCAGAGTTGCCGACCAGCCGGCGGCTTTCTTT	CRVADQPAAFF
.	.	TRBV14	TRBJ2-3	TGTGCCAGAAGCCAAATAGCCACCTTACCGGCGGGCACATATACGCAGTATTTT	CARSQIATLPAGTYTQYF
once	TRBD1	TRBV11-2	TRBJ1-5	TGTGCCAGCAGCAAAGGACAGGATTCAGATAGGCAGCATTTT	CASSKGQDSDRQHF
medium-sized	.	TRBV11-3	TRBJ2-1	TGTGCCAGCAGCTTCCAGGGGAAGGCCCTCAATGAGCAGTTCTTC	CASSFQGKALNEQFF
once	.	TRBV6-2/TRBV6-3	TRBJ2-7	TGCGCCAACAGCGGATACGAGCAGTACTTC	CANSGYEQYF
.	.	TRBV11-1	TRBJ1-2	TGTGCCAGCAGCTTCGACTTTCTGGTTGATGACTACACCTTC	CASSFDFLVDDYTF
.	.	TRBV29-1	TRBJ2-1	TGTAGCGCTAACGATGCCACACAGGGTGGCATGGGCGAGCAGTTCTTC	CSANDATQGGMGEQFF
.	.	TRBV20-1	TRBJ1-5	TGCAGTGCTCGCTCAAGGGAGGGTGGGGACAATCAGCCCCAGCATTTT	CSARSREGGDNQPQHF
.	TRBD1	TRBV12-3/TRBV12-4	TRBJ2-7	TGTGCCAGCAGACCCCAGACAGGGGTGGTCTACGAGCAGTACTTC	CASRPQTGVVYEQYF
many	TRBD2	TRBV7-8	TRBJ2-7	TGTGCCAGCAGCTCAAGCGGGACCTACGAGCAGTACTTC	CASSSSGTYEQYF
few	.	TRBV6-6	TRBJ2-3	TGTGCCATCAGTTACGGGGAAAACAGTTTCTACACAGATACGCAGTATTTT	CAISYGENSFYTDTQYF
.	.	TRBV20-1	TRBJ1-1	TGCAGTGCTAGAGATCCGAACAGGCCATTTGGGGGTTTCTTT	CSARDPNRPFGGFF
.	TRBD2	TRBV20-1	TRBJ2-7	TGCAATGCTAGCGGCAGGGCCGACTACGAGCAGTACTTC	CNASGRADYEQYF
.	.	TRBV6-1	TRBJ1-1	TGTGCCCTCCTTACCCGACGAAGGTCCATGAACACTGAAGCTTCCTTT	CALLTRRRSMNTEASF
.	.	TRBV6-4	TRBJ2-3	TGTGCCAGCAGCATGTCGACAGAAGGTACGCAGTATTTT	CASSMSTEGTQYF
.	.	TRBV29-1	TRBJ2-1	TGCAGCGTTAAACAGGGTTTCCATGAGCAGCTCTTC	CSVKQGFHEQLF
.	.	TRBV10-2	TRBJ1-2	TGCGCCAGCAGCTCTAGTTCCCCTAGCTATGGCTGCACCTTC	CASSSSSPSYGCTF
once	.	TRBV6-2/TRBV6-3	TRBJ2-2	TGTGCCATCAGCCCCTCTGGGGGAGTCACCAGGGAGCTGTTTTTT	CAISPSGGVTRELFF
.	TRBD2	TRBV4-2	TRBJ2-2	TGTGCCAGCAGCCCGCGAGGGGAGGGCAACACCGGGGGGCTGTTTTTT	CASSPRGEGNTGGLFF
.	TRBD1	TRBV4-3	TRBJ2-2	TGCGCCATCAGGCAAGATCCCCCAGGGGGCAGCGCGAACACCGGGGAGCTGTTTTTT	CAIRQDPPGGSANTGELFF